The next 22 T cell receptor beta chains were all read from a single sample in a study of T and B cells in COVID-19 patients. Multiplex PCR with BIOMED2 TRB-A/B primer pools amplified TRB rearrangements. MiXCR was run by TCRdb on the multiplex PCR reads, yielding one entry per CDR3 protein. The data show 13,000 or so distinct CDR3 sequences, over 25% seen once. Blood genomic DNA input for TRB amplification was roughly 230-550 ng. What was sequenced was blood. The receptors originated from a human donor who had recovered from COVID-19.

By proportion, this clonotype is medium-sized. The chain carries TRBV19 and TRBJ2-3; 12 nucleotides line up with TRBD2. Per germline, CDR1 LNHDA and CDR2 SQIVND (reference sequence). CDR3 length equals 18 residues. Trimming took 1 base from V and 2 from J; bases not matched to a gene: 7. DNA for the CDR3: TGTGCCAGTAGTATAGTAGGGGGACTAGCGGGTAACACAGATACGCAGTATTTT. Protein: CASSIVGGLAGNTDTQYF.

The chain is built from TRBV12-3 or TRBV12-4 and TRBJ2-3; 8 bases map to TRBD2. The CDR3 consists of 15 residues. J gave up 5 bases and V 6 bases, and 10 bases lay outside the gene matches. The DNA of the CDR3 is TGTGCCAGCAGGCCCTGGGGACTAGGTATAGATACGCAGTATTTT. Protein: CASRPWGLGIDTQYF.

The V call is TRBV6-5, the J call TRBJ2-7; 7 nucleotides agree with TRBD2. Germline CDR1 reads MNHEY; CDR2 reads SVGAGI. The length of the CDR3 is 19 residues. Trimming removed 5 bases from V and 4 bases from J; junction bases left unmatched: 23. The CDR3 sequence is CASSGRGEDGRTRLYEQYF. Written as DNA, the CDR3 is TGTGCCAGCAGTGGACGGGGGGAGGACGGAAGGACTAGATTGTACGAGCAGTACTTC.

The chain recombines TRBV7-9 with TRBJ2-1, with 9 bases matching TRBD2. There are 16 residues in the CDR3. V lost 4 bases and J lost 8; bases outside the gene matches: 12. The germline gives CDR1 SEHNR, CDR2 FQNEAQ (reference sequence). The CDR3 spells CASSSAPSGRSDEQFF. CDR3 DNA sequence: TGTGCCAGCAGCTCCGCCCCAAGCGGGAGGTCGGATGAGCAGTTCTTC.

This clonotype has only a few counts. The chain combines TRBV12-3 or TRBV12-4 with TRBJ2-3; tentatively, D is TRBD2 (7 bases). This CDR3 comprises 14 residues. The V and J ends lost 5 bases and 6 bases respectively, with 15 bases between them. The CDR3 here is CASSPGGHPDTQYF. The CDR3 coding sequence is TGTGCCAGCAGTCCCGGGGGGCACCCCGATACGCAGTATTTT.

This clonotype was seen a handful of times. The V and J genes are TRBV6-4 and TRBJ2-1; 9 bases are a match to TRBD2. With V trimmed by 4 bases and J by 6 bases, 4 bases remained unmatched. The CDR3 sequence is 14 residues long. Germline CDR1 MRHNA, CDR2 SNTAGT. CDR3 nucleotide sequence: TGTGCCAGCAGTGCCGGGACTAGCACCAATGAGCAGTTCTTC. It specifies CASSAGTSTNEQFF.

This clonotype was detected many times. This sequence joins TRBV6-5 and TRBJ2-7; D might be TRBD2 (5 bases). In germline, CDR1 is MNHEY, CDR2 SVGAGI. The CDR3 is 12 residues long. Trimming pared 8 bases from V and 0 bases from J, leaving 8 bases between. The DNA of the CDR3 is TGTGCCAGCGTCGAGGGCTCCTACGAGCAGTACTTC. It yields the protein CASVEGSYEQYF.

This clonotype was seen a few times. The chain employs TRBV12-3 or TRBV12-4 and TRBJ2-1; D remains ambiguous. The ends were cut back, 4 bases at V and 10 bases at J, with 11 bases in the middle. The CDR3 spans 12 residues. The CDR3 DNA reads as TGTGCCAGCAGTTGGGCAAGCCGGGAGCAGTTCTTC. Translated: CASSWASREQFF.

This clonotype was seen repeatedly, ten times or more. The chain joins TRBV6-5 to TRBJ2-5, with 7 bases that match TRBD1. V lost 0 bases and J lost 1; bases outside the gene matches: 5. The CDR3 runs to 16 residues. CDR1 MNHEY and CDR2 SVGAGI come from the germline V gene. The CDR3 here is CASSYSLGTVQETQYF. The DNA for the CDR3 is TGTGCCAGCAGTTACTCATTGGGGACAGTCCAAGAGACCCAGTACTTC.

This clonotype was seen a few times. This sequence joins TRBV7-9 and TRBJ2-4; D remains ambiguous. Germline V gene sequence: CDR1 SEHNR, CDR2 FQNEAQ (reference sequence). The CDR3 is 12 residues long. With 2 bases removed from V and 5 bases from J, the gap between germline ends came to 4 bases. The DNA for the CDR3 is TGTGCCAGCAGCTTAATCGAAAACATTCAGTACTTC. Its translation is CASSLIENIQYF.

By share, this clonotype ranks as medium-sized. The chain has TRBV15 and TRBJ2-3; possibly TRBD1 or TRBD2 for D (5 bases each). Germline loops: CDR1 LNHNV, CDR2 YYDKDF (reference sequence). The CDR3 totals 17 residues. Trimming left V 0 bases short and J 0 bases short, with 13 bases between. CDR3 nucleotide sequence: TGTGCCACCAGCAGAGATACGAGGGGAGCTAGCACAGATACGCAGTATTTT. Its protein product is CATSRDTRGASTDTQYF.

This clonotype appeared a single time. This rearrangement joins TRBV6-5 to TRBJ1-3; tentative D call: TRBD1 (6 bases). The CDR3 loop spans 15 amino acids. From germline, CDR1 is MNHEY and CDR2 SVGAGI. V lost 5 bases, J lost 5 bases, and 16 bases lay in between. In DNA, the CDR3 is TGTGCCAGCAGTGAAGCCCTGGACAGCCGAAACACCATATATTTT. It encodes CASSEALDSRNTIYF.

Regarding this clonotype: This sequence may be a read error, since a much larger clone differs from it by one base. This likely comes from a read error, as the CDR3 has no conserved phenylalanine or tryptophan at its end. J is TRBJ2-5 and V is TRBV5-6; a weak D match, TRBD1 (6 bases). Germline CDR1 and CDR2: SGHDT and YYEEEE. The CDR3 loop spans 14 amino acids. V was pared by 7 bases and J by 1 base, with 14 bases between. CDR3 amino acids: CASGIRQAQETQYL. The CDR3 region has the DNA TGTGCCAGCGGAATTAGACAGGCCCAAGAGACCCAGTACTTA.

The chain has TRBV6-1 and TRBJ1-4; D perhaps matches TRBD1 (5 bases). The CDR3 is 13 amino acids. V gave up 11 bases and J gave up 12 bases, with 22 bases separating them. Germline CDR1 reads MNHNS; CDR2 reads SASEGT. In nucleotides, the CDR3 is TGTGCCTCCTGCCGGGACCGAGTCGAGGAACTGTTTTTT. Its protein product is CASCRDRVEELFF.

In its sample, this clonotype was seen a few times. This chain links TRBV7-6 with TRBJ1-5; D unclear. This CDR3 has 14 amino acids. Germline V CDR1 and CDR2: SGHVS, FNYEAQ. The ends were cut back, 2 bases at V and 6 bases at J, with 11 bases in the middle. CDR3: CASSLSAGGQPQHF. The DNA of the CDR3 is TGTGCCAGCAGCTTATCGGCAGGAGGTCAGCCCCAGCATTTT.

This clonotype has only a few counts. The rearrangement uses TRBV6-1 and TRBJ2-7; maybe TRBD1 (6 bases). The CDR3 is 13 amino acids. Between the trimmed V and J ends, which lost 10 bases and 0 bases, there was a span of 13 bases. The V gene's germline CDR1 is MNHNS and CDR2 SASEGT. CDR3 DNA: TGTGCCACCATAAGGGACACCTCCTACGAGCAGTACTTC. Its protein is CATIRDTSYEQYF.

The CDR3 DNA follows: TGTGCCAGCAGTTTGTCCAAAAACATTCAGTACTTC. Its protein is CASSLSKNIQYF. V gene TRBV6-2 or TRBV6-3 combines with J gene TRBJ2-4; D ambiguous. The V end was cut by 4 bases, the J end by 2 bases, with 3 bases between. The CDR3 sequence is 12 residues long. CDR1 is MNHEY, CDR2 SVGEGT, per germline.

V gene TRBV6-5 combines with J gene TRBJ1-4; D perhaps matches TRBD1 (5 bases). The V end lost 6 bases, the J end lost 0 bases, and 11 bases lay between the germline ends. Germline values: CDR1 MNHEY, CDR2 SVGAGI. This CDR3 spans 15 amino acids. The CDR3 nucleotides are TGTGCCAGCAGACAAGGGGACGCAACTAATGAAAAACTGTTTTTT. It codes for CASRQGDATNEKLFF.

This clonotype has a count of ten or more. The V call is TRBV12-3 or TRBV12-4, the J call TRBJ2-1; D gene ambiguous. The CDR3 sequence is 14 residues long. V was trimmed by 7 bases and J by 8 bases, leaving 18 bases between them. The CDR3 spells CASTPGSTWDEQFF. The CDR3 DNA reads TGTGCCAGCACCCCCGGGTCGACGTGGGATGAGCAGTTCTTC.

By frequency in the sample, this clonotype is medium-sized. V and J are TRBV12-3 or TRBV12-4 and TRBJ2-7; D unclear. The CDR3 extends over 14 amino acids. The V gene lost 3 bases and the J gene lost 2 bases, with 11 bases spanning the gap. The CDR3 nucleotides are TGTGCCAGCAGTTTTCGGAGCGTCGCCTACGAGCAGTACTTC. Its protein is CASSFRSVAYEQYF.

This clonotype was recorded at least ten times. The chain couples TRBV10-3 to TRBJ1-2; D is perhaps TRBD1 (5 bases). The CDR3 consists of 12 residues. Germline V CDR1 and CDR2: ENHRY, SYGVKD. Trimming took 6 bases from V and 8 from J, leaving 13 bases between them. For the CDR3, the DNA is TGTGCCATCAGCGACGGACAAGGAGGCTACACCTTC. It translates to CAISDGQGGYTF.

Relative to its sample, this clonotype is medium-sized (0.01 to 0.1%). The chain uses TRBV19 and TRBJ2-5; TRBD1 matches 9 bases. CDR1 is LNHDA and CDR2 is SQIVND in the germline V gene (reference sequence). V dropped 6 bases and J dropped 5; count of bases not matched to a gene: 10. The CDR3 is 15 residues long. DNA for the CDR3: TGTGCCAGTAGAGCCGGGACAGGGATGTGGGAGACCCAGTACTTC. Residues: CASRAGTGMWETQYF.